Listed below are T cell receptor beta chains from one sample, sequenced in a study of CD8+ T cells in alopecia areata. Repertoires were generated with immunoSEQ multiplex PCR, while TCRdb's copy carries only in-frame clones and drops some. The sample yields some 170,000 clones, roughly 63% seen once. The sample here was CD4+ T cells sorted from blood, taken at approximately week 61, from a patient treated with tofacitinib. These receptors originate from a human donor with alopecia areata. Both conserved end residues are part of each CDR3. Not every row has a clone size; where given, it reads once, few, many or a size class.

TRBJ1-1,14,NA,TRBV30,CAWSVQGGHTEAFF
TRBJ1-4,17,NA,TRBV27,CASSLWFERGRVEKLFF
TRBJ2-5,14,few,TRBV18,CASSPTARRETQYF
TRBJ1-2,12,few,TRBV30,CAWSTGTGPYTF
TRBJ2-2,18,NA,TRBV11-1,CASNNPGFVPANTGELFF
TRBJ2-3,18,NA,TRBV9,CASSAPWGGPADTDTQYF
TRBJ1-2,14,NA,TRBV11-2,CASSLEVGSYGYTF
TRBJ2-7,11,NA,TRBV7-8,CASSSIYEQYF
TRBJ2-5,10,few,TRBV2,CASASETQYF
TRBJ2-7,13,few,TRBV7-9,CASSRDRLYEQYF
TRBJ2-7,11,few,TRBV13,CASSLSYEQYF
TRBJ1-1,13,NA,TRBV25-1,CASSDRANTEAFF
TRBJ2-1,17,NA,TRBV7-9,CASRLPWVAGGHNEQFF
TRBJ2-5,13,NA,TRBV5-1,CASSLTGEETQYF
TRBJ1-1,12,few,TRBV29-1,CSVARKNTEAFF
TRBJ2-2,15,NA,TRBV5-5,CASSLVALQGGELFF
TRBJ2-7,14,NA,TRBV5-5,CASSLGTPGGEQYF
TRBJ1-6,14,NA,TRBV9,CASSAGDRNSPLHF
TRBJ1-1,17,few,TRBV4-2,CASSQGGGIGLNTEAFF
TRBJ1-2,15,NA,TRBV30,CAWRAPLALNYGYTF
TRBJ2-1,12,NA,TRBV2,CASSERANEQFF
TRBJ2-5,12,few,TRBV2,CASSYDGRLLYF
TRBJ2-4,17,few,TRBV11-3,CASSPHWGTRRGNIQYF
TRBJ1-2,14,NA,TRBV7-9,CASSLVGEGYGYTF
TRBJ2-7,12,NA,TRBV25-1,CASSLMDYEQYF
TRBJ1-6,15,NA,TRBV9,CASSVAGTDNSPLHF
TRBJ1-2,12,NA,TRBV25-1,CASSDSNYGYTF
TRBJ1-4,15,NA,TRBV9,CASSRAGTGGEKLFF
TRBJ1-4,15,NA,TRBV6-5,CASSYLSGTNEKLFF
TRBJ1-2,19,few,TRBV19,CASSPARRDREVLRYGYTF
TRBJ2-7,13,few,TRBV27,CASRGLGNYEQYF